One sample yielded the 17 T cell receptor beta chains listed below, sequenced in a study of chemoradiotherapy in HPV16-positive cancers. The assay was immunoSEQ multiplex PCR, and TCRdb's table has in-frame clones only and misses some. The data show 9,000 or so clones, about 91% seen once. This material consisted of blood, taken from a patient who underwent chemoradiotherapy. The receptors originated from a human donor with HPV-associated anogenital cancer.

This chain joins TRBV9 and TRBJ1-4; D remains unclear. There are 20 residues in the CDR3. Germline loops: CDR1 SGDLS, CDR2 YYNGEE. The germline V and J ends were trimmed by 1 base and 0 bases, with 22 bases remaining between them. The CDR3 sequence: CASSVSLAVTTSATNEKLFF. For the CDR3, the DNA is TGTGCCAGCAGCGTATCGTTAGCTGTAACCACCTCAGCAACTAATGAAAAACTGTTTTTT.

The CDR3: CASSPSQGFTEAFF. The CDR3 region has the DNA TGTGCCAGCTCACCTTCTCAGGGGTTCACTGAAGCTTTCTTT. The chain uses TRBV18 and TRBJ1-1, with TRBD1 as a possible D gene (6 bases). Germline V gene sequence: CDR1 KGHSH, CDR2 LQKENI. There are 14 residues in the CDR3. Trimming left V 3 bases short and J 4 bases short, with 12 bases between. Combining the CDR3 with reference TRBV18 and TRBJ1-1 gives the whole variable domain NAGVMQNPRHLVRRRGQEARLRCSPMKGHSHVYWYRQLPEEGLKFMVYLQKENIIDESGMPKERFSAEFPKEGPSILRIQQVVRGDSAAYFCASSPSQGFTEAFFGQGTRLTVV.

This chain uses TRBV10-2 with TRBJ2-6, with D possibly TRBD1 on 6 matching bases. CDR1 and CDR2 from the germline V gene are WSHSY and SAAADI. The CDR3 runs to 15 residues. Deletions cut 6 bases from V and 4 bases from J, with 13 bases between. CDR3 sequence reads: CASRDTGTGANVLTF. The CDR3 DNA sequence: TGCGCCAGCAGGGACACAGGGACCGGGGCCAACGTCCTGACTTTC.

This chain links TRBV7-8 with TRBJ2-3; TRBD2 agrees at 10 bases. Germline CDR1 reads SGHVS; CDR2 reads FQNEAQ. The CDR3 covers 16 residues. Trimming removed 3 bases from V and 2 bases from J; junction bases left unmatched: 5. The CDR3 DNA is TGTGCCAGCAGCTTCGGACTAGCGGCCACCACAGATACGCAGTATTTT. This codes for CASSFGLAATTDTQYF. Combining the CDR3 with reference TRBV7-8 and TRBJ2-3 gives the whole variable domain GAGVSQSPRYKVAKRGQDVALRCDPISGHVSLFWYQQALGQGPEFLTYFQNEAQLDKSGLPSDRFFAERPEGSVSTLKIQRTQQEDSAVYLCASSFGLAATTDTQYFGPGTRLTVL.

This chain uses TRBV9 with TRBJ1-2; D is uncertain. The germline gives CDR1 SGDLS, CDR2 YYNGEE. The ends were cut back, 4 bases at V and 6 bases at J, with 13 bases in the middle. The CDR3 contains 13 residues. DNA of the CDR3: TGTGCCAGCAGCCCGAGTGGACCTAATGGCTACACCTTC. Encoded protein: CASSPSGPNGYTF.

The J gene is TRBJ1-2, the V gene TRBV4-2; D gene ambiguous. The V and J ends lost 4 bases and 2 bases respectively, with 11 bases between them. The CDR3 is made up of 14 amino acids. The germline CDR1 and CDR2 sequences are LGHNA and YNFKEQ. CDR3 amino acids: CASSPARGNYGYTF. DNA for the CDR3: TGTGCCAGCAGCCCGGCGCGGGGAAACTATGGCTACACCTTC.

This clone was seen just once. The J gene is TRBJ2-5, the V gene TRBV7-2; D uncertain. Trimming cost V 5 bases and J 7 bases, with 11 bases left between them. In germline, CDR1 is SGHTA, CDR2 FQGNSA. This CDR3 contains 12 residues. Written as DNA, the CDR3 is TGTGCCAGCAGCCCAACTACCCGGACCCAGTACTTC. This gives the protein CASSPTTRTQYF. The full variable domain, with the rest looked up from reference TRBV7-2 and TRBJ2-5, is GAGVSQSPSNKVTEKGKDVELRCDPISGHTALYWYRQSLGQGLEFLIYFQGNSAPDKSGLPSDRFSAERTGGSVSTLTIQRTQQEDSAVYLCASSPTTRTQYFGPGTRLLVL.

The V and J genes are TRBV25-1 and TRBJ1-2; no clear D. V gave up 10 bases and J gave up 3 bases, with 6 bases separating them. The length of the CDR3 is 10 residues. CDR1 and CDR2 (germline): MGHDK, SYGVNS. The CDR3 sequence is CATFYYGYTF. The DNA for the CDR3 is TGTGCCACCTTCTACTATGGCTACACCTTC.

The chain is built from TRBV30 and TRBJ2-1; 7 nucleotides line up with TRBD2. The CDR3 is 12 amino acids. With 3 bases clipped from V and 5 bases from J, the junction kept 1 base outside the gene matches. From germline, CDR1 is GTSNPN and CDR2 SVGIG (reference sequence). The CDR3 loop reads CAWSGGNNEQFF. In DNA, the CDR3 is TGTGCCTGGAGCGGGGGGAACAATGAGCAGTTCTTC.

J is TRBJ1-4 and V is TRBV9; D remains unclear. V was shortened by 1 base and J by 3 bases, with 7 bases between the two germline ends. The CDR3 loop spans 14 amino acids. In germline, CDR1 is SGDLS, CDR2 YYNGEE. The CDR3, as DNA: TGTGCCAGCAGCGTAAAGGCGGCTAATGAAAAACTGTTTTTT. It encodes CASSVKAANEKLFF.

The V call is TRBV5-1, the J call TRBJ2-3; a weak D match, TRBD1 (5 bases). This CDR3 has 14 residues. The germline V gene encodes CDR1 SGHRS and CDR2 YFSETQ. V lost 3 bases and J 2 bases, leaving 10 bases between the germline ends. The CDR3 nucleotides read TGCGCCAGCAGCTCCAGGGTTCTCACAGATACGCAGTATTTT. This gives the protein CASSSRVLTDTQYF.

V is TRBV5-5 and J is TRBJ2-5; 9 bases are a match to TRBD1. CDR1 and CDR2 (germline): SGHKS, YYEKEE (reference sequence). The CDR3 extends over 15 amino acids. V lost 4 bases to trimming and J lost 5 bases; unmatched junction nucleotides: 9. DNA for the CDR3: TGTGCCAGCAGCGATCCTACAGGGGGCGTGGAGACCCAGTACTTC. This sequence encodes CASSDPTGGVETQYF. Together with reference TRBV5-5 and TRBJ2-5, the CDR3 gives the full variable domain: DAGVTQSPTHLIKTRGQQVTLRCSPISGHKSVSWYQQVLGQGPQFIFQYYEKEERGRGNFPDRFSARQFPNYSSELNVNALLLGDSALYLCASSDPTGGVETQYFGPGTRLLVL.

The rearrangement uses TRBV11-2 and TRBJ2-7; D unresolved. CDR1 is SGHAT, CDR2 FQNNGV, per germline. The V end lost 4 bases, the J end lost 6 bases, and 4 bases lay between the germline ends. This CDR3 contains 10 residues. The chain's CDR3 is CASSYSEQYF. The CDR3 region has the DNA TGTGCCAGCAGCTACAGCGAGCAGTACTTC.

The rearrangement uses TRBV7-2 and TRBJ2-3, with unresolved D. Per the germline V gene, CDR1 is SGHTA and CDR2 is FQGNSA. V lost 2 bases to trimming and J lost 3 bases, with 9 bases between them. The CDR3 runs to 14 residues. CDR3 sequence: CASSLRTRTDTQYF. CDR3 nucleotides: TGTGCCAGCAGCTTAAGAACCAGAACAGATACGCAGTATTTT. Complete variable domain (other parts from reference TRBV7-2 and TRBJ2-3): GAGVSQSPSNKVTEKGKDVELRCDPISGHTALYWYRQSLGQGLEFLIYFQGNSAPDKSGLPSDRFSAERTGGSVSTLTIQRTQQEDSAVYLCASSLRTRTDTQYFGPGTRLTVL.

This rearrangement joins TRBV27 to TRBJ2-7; 10 nucleotides align to TRBD1. Germline CDR1 and CDR2: MNHEY and SMNVEV (reference sequence). The CDR3 has 18 amino acids. The V gene end was trimmed by 4 bases and the J gene end by 3 bases; junction bases not matched to a gene: 15. CDR3: CASSSFKMPGQGFYEQYV. DNA of the CDR3: TGTGCCAGCAGTTCTTTCAAAATGCCGGGACAGGGGTTCTACGAGCAGTACGTC.

This clone is a singleton in its sample. This chain joins TRBV2 and TRBJ1-1; D may be TRBD1 (6 bases). V was clipped by 10 bases and J by 2 bases, with 14 bases between them. The V gene's germline CDR1 is SNHLY and CDR2 FYNNEI. There are 13 residues in the CDR3. For the CDR3, the DNA is TGTGCCACCGGGGACACAATAAACACTGAAGCTTTCTTT. This gives the protein CATGDTINTEAFF.

Written as DNA, the CDR3 is TGTGCCAGCGGGTTTCCTCTGGCGGGGAAAGGGAATGAGCAGTTCTTC. Translation: CASGFPLAGKGNEQFF. V usage is TRBV27 and J usage is TRBJ2-1; TRBD2 is a possible D gene (6 bases). This CDR3 has 16 residues. Trimming left V 8 bases short and J 7 bases short, with 24 bases between. Germline V CDR1 and CDR2: MNHEY, SMNVEV (reference sequence).